A single sample is the source of the 31 T cell receptor beta chains below, sequenced in a study of CD8 T cells in Susac syndrome (dated 2019 in TCRdb). Library construction relied on the immunoSEQ multiplex PCR assay. RNA was extracted with the RNeasy kit and 0.5 to 1 ug was reverse transcribed using random hexamers. TCRdb trimmed the raw reads at Q25, called clones with MiXCR and kept productive beta chains. Here each entry gathers all rows of one CDR3 protein and keeps the most common genes and DNA. The sample includes around 170,000 distinct CDR3 sequences, with roughly 92% observed a single time. The ten biggest clones cover 0.12% of the sample. The sample taken for sequencing was CD4+ T cells from PBMCs. These receptors were collected from a human donor with Susac syndrome.

V and J are TRBV20-1 and TRBJ1-2; unclear D gene. V was shortened by 0 bases and J by 3 bases, with 14 bases between the two germline ends. The CDR3 runs to 15 residues. The germline V gene has CDR1 DFQATT and CDR2 SNEGSKA (reference sequence). Here the CDR3 reads CSARDSGKGYYGYTF. In nucleotides, the CDR3 is TGCAGTGCTAGAGATTCCGGGAAGGGCTACTATGGCTACACCTTC.

The chain couples TRBV15 to TRBJ1-3; TRBD1 is a possible D gene (6 bases). V dropped 0 bases and J dropped 2 bases, with 8 bases sitting between them. This CDR3 contains 15 residues. The germline CDR1 and CDR2 sequences are LNHNV and YYDKDF (reference sequence). CDR3 amino acids: CATSRDGQTGNTIYF. Written as DNA, the CDR3 is TGTGCCACCAGCAGAGATGGACAGACTGGAAACACCATATATTTT.

This clonotype is a singleton in its sample. The junction does not match germline at one end; this may be a read error. V gene TRBV5-1 combines with J gene TRBJ2-1; 10 bases line up with TRBD2. This CDR3 contains 16 residues. Germline V CDR1 and CDR2: SGHRS, YFSETQ. The CDR3 here is CASSLESGGAGNEQFF. In nucleotides, the CDR3 is TGCGCCAGCAGTTTGGAGAGCGGGGGGGCGGGTAATGAGCAGTTCTTC.

V and J are TRBV7-9 and TRBJ1-2; D uncertain. Germline CDR1 and CDR2: SEHNR and FQNEAQ (reference sequence). This CDR3 contains 14 residues. V dropped 2 bases and J dropped 4 bases, with 11 bases sitting between them. The CDR3 DNA reads as TGTGCCAGCAGCTTAATGCCGGGTCTCTATGGCTACACCTTC. It translates to CASSLMPGLYGYTF.

This clonotype showed up just once. The genes are TRBV2 and TRBJ2-7; D call uncertain. V was shortened by 8 bases and J by 3 bases, with 14 bases between the two germline ends. Germline V gives CDR1 SNHLY, CDR2 FYNNEI. CDR3 length: 13 residues. The CDR3 spells CASAQYPGYEQYF. The CDR3, as DNA: TGTGCCAGCGCCCAATACCCTGGCTACGAGCAGTACTTC.

This chain links TRBV27 with TRBJ1-5; no definite D call. Germline assignment: CDR1 MNHEY and CDR2 SMNVEV (reference sequence). This CDR3 comprises 15 residues. V dropped 2 bases and J dropped 5 bases, with 13 bases sitting between them. This chain's CDR3 is CASSLNPHSDQPQHF. The CDR3 DNA reads TGTGCCAGCAGTTTAAACCCCCACAGCGATCAGCCCCAGCATTTT.

The V gene is TRBV3-1, the J gene TRBJ2-7, with D perhaps matching TRBD1 (5 bases). The CDR3 is made up of 14 amino acids. The V end was cut by 1 base, the J end by 5 bases, with 12 bases between. Germline V gene sequence: CDR1 LGHDT, CDR2 YNNKEL (reference sequence). DNA for the CDR3: TGTGCCAGCAGCCAAGCAGGGATTCTGGACGAGCAGTACTTC. Translation: CASSQAGILDEQYF.

V usage is TRBV20-1 and J usage is TRBJ1-2; D is ambiguous. Trimming cost V 4 bases and J 4 bases, with 7 bases left between them. The CDR3 is 11 amino acids. Germline CDR1 reads DFQATT; CDR2 reads SNEGSKA (reference sequence). The CDR3 loop reads CSAKGSYGYTF. The CDR3 DNA reads TGCAGTGCTAAAGGGAGCTATGGCTACACCTTC.

V gene TRBV29-1 combines with J gene TRBJ1-1; the D gene is possibly TRBD1 (6 bases). V lost 4 bases, J lost 4 bases, and 25 bases lay in between. Germline V lookup: CDR1 SQVTM, CDR2 ANQGSEA. CDR3 length equals 17 residues. The CDR3 DNA sequence: TGCAGCGTTGGCGGGGCTATTTTGGGGGCTGTGGTCACTGAAGCTTTCTTT. Residues: CSVGGAILGAVVTEAFF.

The gene calls are TRBV9 and TRBJ2-7, with D hard to call. The CDR3 sequence is 16 residues long. The germline V and J ends were trimmed by 4 bases and 0 bases, with 17 bases remaining between them. Germline loops: CDR1 SGDLS, CDR2 YYNGEE. The CDR3 DNA follows: TGTGCCAGCAGCCCCCGGTTCGGTCTAAGCTCCTACGAGCAGTACTTC. It specifies CASSPRFGLSSYEQYF.

This rearrangement joins TRBV6-5 to TRBJ2-5, with 9 nucleotides matching TRBD1. V lost 4 bases to trimming and J lost 5 bases; unmatched junction nucleotides: 5. The CDR3 is 14 amino acids. The V gene's germline CDR1 is MNHEY and CDR2 SVGAGI. The CDR3 DNA follows: TGTGCCAGCAGTTGGACAGGGGCCGAGGAGACCCAGTACTTC. It translates to CASSWTGAEETQYF.

V and J are TRBV29-1 and TRBJ1-2, with D perhaps TRBD1 (5 bases). The V end was cut by 4 bases, the J end by 4 bases, with 10 bases between. Germline V gives CDR1 SQVTM, CDR2 ANQGSEA. The CDR3 is 12 residues long. The CDR3 bases are TGCAGCGTTGCCGGGACCGCCTATGGCTACACCTTC. This gives the protein CSVAGTAYGYTF.

The V and J genes are TRBV2 and TRBJ2-1; a possible D gene is TRBD2 (5 bases). V lost 0 bases and J 10 bases, leaving 16 bases between the germline ends. Germline V gene data show CDR1 as SNHLY and CDR2 as FYNNEI. The CDR3 loop spans 15 amino acids. The chain's CDR3 is CASSEASGRVREQFF. In DNA, the CDR3 is TGTGCCAGCAGTGAAGCGTCGGGAAGGGTACGGGAGCAGTTCTTC. Drawing the rest from reference TRBV2 and TRBJ2-1, the complete variable domain is EPEVTQTPSHQVTQMGQEVILRCVPISNHLYFYWYRQILGQKVEFLVSFYNNEISEKSEIFDDQFSVERPDGSNFTLKIRSTKLEDSAMYFCASSEASGRVREQFFGPGTRLTVL.

J is TRBJ1-5 and V is TRBV6-5, with a weak D call TRBD1 (6 bases). This CDR3 is 14 amino acids long. Germline V gene lookup returns CDR1 MNHEY and CDR2 SVGAGI. V lost 6 bases and J lost 1, with 10 bases in between. This CDR3 reads CASRPDSSNQPQHF. The CDR3 DNA sequence: TGTGCCAGCAGACCGGACAGCAGCAATCAGCCCCAGCATTTT.

This sequence joins TRBV19 and TRBJ1-6, with D tentatively TRBD1 (5 bases). The V and J ends lost 3 bases and 13 bases respectively, with 19 bases between them. The CDR3 consists of 15 residues. The germline CDR1 and CDR2 sequences are LNHDA and SQIVND (reference sequence). DNA of the CDR3: TGTGCCAGTAGTATTTCCCGGGACGGCGGAACTCCCCTCCACTTT. Translating gives CASSISRDGGTPLHF.

The rearrangement links TRBV9 to TRBJ1-2; 7 bases map to TRBD1. Germline-derived CDR1 and CDR2 are SGDLS and YYNGEE. The CDR3 length is 14 residues. The ends lost 1 base at V and 8 bases at J; junction bases unmatched: 8. The CDR3 region is CASSVLDRRGGYTF. CDR3 DNA sequence: TGTGCCAGCAGCGTATTGGACAGGAGGGGAGGCTACACCTTC.

This chain's CDR3 is CSARERTLYSPLHF. The CDR3 nucleotides read TGCAGTGCTAGAGAGAGGACCCTATATTCACCCCTCCACTTT. The chain is built from TRBV20-1 and TRBJ1-6; D gene uncertain. V was cut by 0 bases and J by 8 bases, with 11 bases left in between. The germline V gene has CDR1 DFQATT and CDR2 SNEGSKA (reference sequence). This CDR3 has 14 amino acids.

V and J are TRBV5-1 and TRBJ2-7, with 8 bases aligning to TRBD2. V dropped 4 bases and J dropped 0; count of bases not matched to a gene: 6. The CDR3 totals 15 residues. Germline V gene data show CDR1 as SGHRS and CDR2 as YFSETQ. The DNA of the CDR3 is TGCGCCAGCAGCCTGGGGACTAGTCACTCCTACGAGCAGTACTTC. This sequence encodes CASSLGTSHSYEQYF.

This clonotype was observed a handful of times. The V call is TRBV5-1, the J call TRBJ2-3; possibly TRBD1 or TRBD2 for D (7 bases each). Trimming pared 6 bases from V and 0 bases from J, leaving 11 bases between. The length of the CDR3 is 14 residues. Germline CDR1 is SGHRS and CDR2 is YFSETQ. CDR3 protein: CASTRGGSTDTQYF. The CDR3 region has the DNA TGCGCCAGCACCAGGGGGGGGAGCACAGATACGCAGTATTTT. The full variable domain, in which reference TRBV5-1 and TRBJ2-3 provide the parts outside the CDR3, is KAGVTQTPRYLIKTRGQQVTLSCSPISGHRSVSWYQQTPGQGLQFLFEYFSETQRNKGNFPGRFSGRQFSNSRSEMNVSTLELGDSALYLCASTRGGSTDTQYFGPGTRLTVL.

Only one count was recorded for this clonotype. The V gene is TRBV9, the J gene TRBJ1-1; D unresolved. V lost 4 bases to trimming and J lost 1 base, with 11 bases between them. Germline CDR1 reads SGDLS; CDR2 reads YYNGEE. This CDR3 contains 14 residues. The CDR3 loop reads CASSLEPGNTEAFF. DNA of the CDR3: TGTGCCAGCAGCCTAGAACCCGGGAACACTGAAGCTTTCTTT. The full variable domain, rest sourced from reference TRBV9 and TRBJ1-1, is DSGVTQTPKHLITATGQRVTLRCSPRSGDLSVYWYQQSLDQGLQFLIQYYNGEERAKGNILERFSAQQFPDLHSELNLSSLELGDSALYFCASSLEPGNTEAFFGQGTRLTVV.

The chain uses TRBV4-1 and TRBJ2-1, with unresolved D. The CDR3 length is 16 residues. Germline V gene lookup returns CDR1 MGHRA and CDR2 YSYEKL. V shed 3 bases and J shed 0 bases, with 12 bases lying between them. The CDR3 loop is CASSQGIIGSYNEQFF. The CDR3 nucleotides read TGCGCCAGCAGCCAGGGGATTATCGGCTCCTACAATGAGCAGTTCTTC.

This chain links TRBV3-1 with TRBJ1-2; D is perhaps TRBD1 (6 bases). Germline V CDR1 and CDR2: LGHDT, YNNKEL (reference sequence). The CDR3 runs to 16 residues. Trimming pared 0 bases from V and 2 bases from J, leaving 13 bases between. This chain's CDR3 is CASSQETLQGNYGYTF. As DNA, the CDR3 is TGTGCCAGCAGCCAAGAGACCCTACAGGGCAACTATGGCTACACCTTC.

The chain employs TRBV7-8 and TRBJ2-3; D possibly corresponds to TRBD1 (6 bases). Germline CDR1 SGHVS, CDR2 FQNEAQ. There are 14 residues in the CDR3. Trimming took off 6 bases at V and 3 bases at J, with 13 bases between the two ends. CDR3 DNA: TGTGCCAGCAGACCCAGGGGAAAAACAGATACGCAGTATTTT. Amino acids: CASRPRGKTDTQYF.

This sequence joins TRBV5-4 and TRBJ2-3; 11 nucleotides agree with TRBD2. Losses at the gene ends were 4 bases for V and 4 bases for J; bases not matched to a gene: 5. Germline loops: CDR1 SGHNT, CDR2 YYREEE (reference sequence). The CDR3 has 15 residues. CDR3 nucleotides: TGTGCCAGCAGCGTGGGACTAGCGGAAGCAGATACGCAGTATTTT. Protein sequence: CASSVGLAEADTQYF.

This chain joins TRBV20-1 and TRBJ2-3; D unresolved. The germline CDR1 and CDR2 sequences are DFQATT and SNEGSKA (reference sequence). With 1 base removed from V and 5 bases from J, the gap between germline ends came to 10 bases. The CDR3 length is 13 residues. CDR3 bases: TGCAGTGCTAGAGGACTGGCAAAAGATACGCAGTATTTT. Translated, it gives CSARGLAKDTQYF.

A word on this clonotype: One end of the junction is discordant with germline, which a read error may explain. This sequence joins TRBV12-3 or TRBV12-4 and TRBJ2-3; the match to TRBD2 covers 9 bases. This CDR3 has 14 residues. Here the CDR3 reads CASSIAGGTDTQYF. For the CDR3, the DNA is TGTGCCAGCAGTATAGCGGGGGGCACAGATACGCAGTATTTT.

This chain links TRBV20-1 with TRBJ2-7; TRBD1 agrees at 10 bases. With 6 bases clipped from V and 1 base from J, the junction kept 3 bases outside the gene matches. The CDR3 spans 13 residues. Germline V lookup: CDR1 DFQATT, CDR2 SNEGSKA (reference sequence). The CDR3 region is CSAGQGVSYEQYF. The CDR3 DNA reads TGCAGTGCCGGACAGGGGGTTTCCTACGAGCAGTACTTC.

This clonotype is a singleton in its sample. This chain joins TRBV7-2 and TRBJ1-6; 8 positions agree with TRBD1. Trimming at V came to 3 bases and at J to 8 bases, leaving 12 bases not matched to a gene. CDR3 size: 17 residues. Germline CDR1 and CDR2: SGHTA and FQGNSA. The CDR3 spells CASSLFDRGLAHSPLHF. Here the CDR3 DNA reads TGTGCCAGCAGCTTGTTCGACAGGGGCTTGGCCCATTCACCCCTCCACTTT.

V gene TRBV14 combines with J gene TRBJ2-5; no definite D call. Germline V gene lookup returns CDR1 SGHDN and CDR2 FVKESK. CDR3 length: 12 amino acids. V was trimmed by 0 bases and J by 6 bases, leaving 5 bases between them. The CDR3 loop is CASSQDRQTQYF. The DNA for the CDR3 is TGTGCCAGCAGCCAAGATCGCCAGACCCAGTACTTC.

The chain uses TRBV2 and TRBJ2-3; D remains ambiguous. Germline values: CDR1 SNHLY, CDR2 FYNNEI. The V end lost 5 bases, the J end lost 0 bases, and 9 bases lay between the germline ends. The CDR3 is 14 amino acids. The CDR3 reads CASSRETSTDTQYF. The CDR3 DNA sequence: TGTGCCAGCAGTCGTGAAACTAGCACAGATACGCAGTATTTT.

J is TRBJ1-6 and V is TRBV5-6; D is undetermined. CDR1 is SGHDT and CDR2 is YYEEEE in the germline V gene. The CDR3 runs 15 residues. Trimming stripped 6 bases from V and 7 bases from J, with 17 bases between. The CDR3 sequence: CASTSSTYGNSPLHF. The CDR3 nucleotides are TGTGCCAGCACCTCGTCGACATATGGAAATTCACCCCTCCACTTT.